The 3 T cell receptor beta chains listed next were all sequenced from one sample in a study of cytomegalovirus exposure and HLA in healthy donors. 60 Vbeta and 13 Jbeta primers were used in PCR. TCRdb's copy holds only in-frame clones and misses some; the assay was immunoSEQ multiplex PCR. The sample shows 90,000 to 120,000 clones, around 80% of them seen only once. What was sequenced was PBMCs. All receptors come from a woman aged 18-29 years in good health and CMV-seropositive.

The chain is built from TRBV5-4 and TRBJ1-4; D unresolved. V shed 5 bases and J shed 8 bases, with 16 bases lying between them. The CDR3 totals 14 residues. Germline CDR1 is SGHNT and CDR2 is YYREEE (reference sequence). In DNA, the CDR3 is TGTGCCAGCAGGTCCCGGGGATCTGACGAAAAACTGTTTTTT. This gives the protein CASRSRGSDEKLFF.

This clone was seen a handful of times. The gene calls are TRBV19 and TRBJ2-7; 9 nucleotides line up with TRBD1. The germline V gene encodes CDR1 LNHDA and CDR2 SQIVND (reference sequence). V lost 3 bases and J lost 3; bases outside the gene matches: 6. The CDR3 has 15 residues. CDR3 in amino acids: CASSMLGQGGYEQYF. CDR3 DNA sequence: TGTGCCAGTAGTATGCTGGGACAGGGAGGCTACGAGCAGTACTTC.

The rearrangement links TRBV7-8 to TRBJ2-3; a possible D gene is TRBD2 (5 bases). The ends were cut back, 2 bases at V and 6 bases at J, with 15 bases in the middle. The CDR3 consists of 15 residues. CDR1 SGHVS and CDR2 FQNEAQ come from the germline V gene. The CDR3 DNA reads as TGTGCCAGCAGCTTATTACGGGCGCGCGGGGATACGCAGTATTTT. Its translation: CASSLLRARGDTQYF.